This TCR beta chain was sequenced during a study of blood T cell repertoires in COVID-19. Produced via immunoSEQ multiplex PCR; TCRdb's table is partial and in-frame only. This table holds about 150,000 clones, 75% to 90% found once. Trimming removed 2 bases at V and 2 bases at J, with 13 bases between. The germline V gene has CDR1 MGHDK and CDR2 SYGVNS. This CDR3 comprises 17 residues. Sequenced material: peripheral blood. The receptor comes from a man aged 18 to 29 with COVID-19, enrolled during active disease. J is TRBJ1-6 and V is TRBV25-1, with D possibly matching TRBD1 (5 bases). The CDR3 bases are TGTGCCAGCAGTGAAGCAGGGTACGGACCCTATAATTCACCCCTCCACTTT. Amino acids: CASSEAGYGPYNSPLHF.